Detailed here is one T cell receptor (beta chain). This specimen belongs to a study of T cell responses to AZD1222 COVID-19 vaccine. This table comes from immunoSEQ multiplex PCR, and its TCRdb copy is limited to in-frame clones, with some not included. This table holds around 160,000 clones, about 95% found once. CDR3 size: 19 residues. This chain connects TRBV21-1 to TRBJ1-6; the table assigns TRBD1, which was not confirmed against the DNA. TRBV21-1 is given as a pseudogene. The clonotype originates from an adult in good health. The source material was peripheral blood, sampled on day 0 of AZD1222 vaccination. The CDR3 loop is CASSKGPGQASSYNSPLHF. Here the CDR3 DNA reads TGTGCCAGCAGCAAAGGGCCGGGACAGGCGAGCTCCTATAATTCACCCCTCCACTTT.